Below, one T cell receptor (beta chain) is given with its context. The source of the sample is a study of T cell responses to AZD1222 COVID-19 vaccine. The assay was immunoSEQ multiplex PCR, and TCRdb's table has in-frame clones only and misses some. The sample gives about 100,000 clones, around 84% of which show up once; about 1.5% is in the top ten. Germline V gene data show CDR1 as SGHNT and CDR2 as YYREEE (reference sequence). V was cut by 2 bases and J by 4 bases, with 13 bases left in between. The CDR3 consists of 15 residues. This rearrangement joins TRBV5-4 to TRBJ2-1, with D possibly being TRBD1 (6 bases). The sequencing used peripheral blood, collected on day 0 of AZD1222 vaccination. This clonotype was obtained from an adult in good health. The CDR3: CASSFRQDLYNEQFF. In nucleotides, the CDR3 is TGTGCCAGCAGCTTCCGACAGGACCTTTACAATGAGCAGTTCTTC. Based on the CDR3 plus reference TRBV5-4 and TRBJ2-1, the full variable domain is ETGVTQSPTHLIKTRGQQVTLRCSSQSGHNTVSWYQQALGQGPQFIFQYYREEENGRGNFPPRFSGLQFPNYSSELNVNALELDDSALYLCASSFRQDLYNEQFFGPGTRLTVL.